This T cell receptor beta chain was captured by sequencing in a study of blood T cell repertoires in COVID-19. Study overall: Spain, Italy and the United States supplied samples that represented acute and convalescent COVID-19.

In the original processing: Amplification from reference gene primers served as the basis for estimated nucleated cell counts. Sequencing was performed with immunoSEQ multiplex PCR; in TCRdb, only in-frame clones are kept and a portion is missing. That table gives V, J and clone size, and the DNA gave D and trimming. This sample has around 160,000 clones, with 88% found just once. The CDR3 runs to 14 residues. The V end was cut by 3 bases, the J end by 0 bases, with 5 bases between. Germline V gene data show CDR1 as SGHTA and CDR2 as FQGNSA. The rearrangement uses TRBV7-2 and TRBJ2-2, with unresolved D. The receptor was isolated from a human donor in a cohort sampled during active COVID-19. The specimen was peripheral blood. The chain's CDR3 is CASSFSANTGELFF. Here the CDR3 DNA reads TGTGCCAGCAGCTTTTCAGCGAACACCGGGGAGCTGTTTTTT.